This entry lists 19 T cell receptor beta chains sequenced from one sample in a study of control samples from healthy donors and cancer patients. Libraries were prepared by immunoSEQ multiplex PCR; TCRdb keeps only in-frame clonotypes and omits some of them. In the table there are about 100,000 clones, 80% to 90% of which are singletons. Sequenced input: blood. Receptors were obtained from a man in his thirties or forties in good health.

The chain has TRBV19 and TRBJ2-5; 9 bases are shared with TRBD1. This CDR3 spans 14 amino acids. In germline, CDR1 is LNHDA, CDR2 SQIVND (reference sequence). J gave up 6 bases and V 5 bases, and 7 bases lay outside the gene matches. CDR3 in amino acids: CASSPSGQGKTQYF. DNA of the CDR3: TGTGCCAGTAGTCCCTCGGGACAGGGAAAGACCCAGTACTTC.

In this sample, this clone turned up once. The rearrangement joins TRBV24-1 to TRBJ1-2; D gene unclear. The germline V and J ends were trimmed by 1 base and 2 bases, with 4 bases remaining between them. Germline V gene sequence: CDR1 KGHDR, CDR2 SFDVKD. There are 13 residues in the CDR3. CDR3 bases: TGTGCCACCAGTGATTTAGGGAACTATGGCTACACCTTC. This codes for CATSDLGNYGYTF.

The V and J genes are TRBV11-2 and TRBJ1-3; 10 bases are a match to TRBD1. Per germline, CDR1 SGHAT and CDR2 FQNNGV. The CDR3 covers 16 residues. Germline trimming cut 5 bases from V and 4 bases from J; bases unmatched to any gene: 8. The CDR3 DNA reads TGTGCCAGCAGCAGCCGACAGGGGGCATCCGGAAACACCATATATTTT. The encoded protein is CASSSRQGASGNTIYF.

The chain combines TRBV2 with TRBJ2-5, with D unresolved. Germline V CDR1 and CDR2: SNHLY, FYNNEI. The V gene lost 2 bases and the J gene lost 6 bases, with 10 bases spanning the gap. This CDR3 is 13 amino acids long. The CDR3 is CASSERDLKTQYF. In DNA, the CDR3 is TGTGCCAGCAGTGAAAGGGATCTTAAGACCCAGTACTTC. Variable domain in full (rest from reference TRBV2 and TRBJ2-5): EPEVTQTPSHQVTQMGQEVILRCVPISNHLYFYWYRQILGQKVEFLVSFYNNEISEKSEIFDDQFSVERPDGSNFTLKIRSTKLEDSAMYFCASSERDLKTQYFGPGTRLLVL.

The chain recombines TRBV4-1 with TRBJ1-1; TRBD1 might be the D (6 bases). CDR3 length equals 15 residues. Germline V gives CDR1 MGHRA, CDR2 YSYEKL. V was cut by 3 bases and J by 1 base, with 12 bases left in between. The CDR3 is CASSQPTGRNTEAFF. As DNA, the CDR3 is TGCGCCAGCAGCCAGCCCACAGGGCGGAACACTGAAGCTTTCTTT.

The chain is built from TRBV7-8 and TRBJ1-2; D might be TRBD1 (5 bases). Germline CDR1 is SGHVS and CDR2 is FQNEAQ. The CDR3 is 14 residues long. V was cut by 5 bases and J by 2 bases, with 12 bases left in between. Here the CDR3 reads CASSASGGNYGYTF. The CDR3 region has the DNA TGTGCCAGCAGCGCCTCGGGGGGGAACTATGGCTACACCTTC.

This rearrangement joins TRBV18 to TRBJ2-5; D remains ambiguous. Germline assignment: CDR1 KGHSH and CDR2 LQKENI. The V end was cut by 2 bases, the J end by 2 bases, with 3 bases between. The CDR3 sequence is 12 residues long. For the CDR3, the DNA is TGTGCCAGCTCACCAACACAAGAGACCCAGTACTTC. It yields the protein CASSPTQETQYF.

This chain uses TRBV27 with TRBJ1-5; 8 nucleotides line up with TRBD1. The CDR3 has 14 residues. CDR1 is MNHEY, CDR2 SMNVEV, per germline (reference sequence). J gave up 4 bases and V 5 bases, and 4 bases lay outside the gene matches. This chain's CDR3 is CASSGQGGNQPQHF. The DNA for the CDR3 is TGTGCCAGCAGTGGACAGGGAGGGAATCAGCCCCAGCATTTT.

This rearrangement joins TRBV2 to TRBJ2-2, with D perhaps TRBD1 or TRBD2 (5 bases each). The germline gives CDR1 SNHLY, CDR2 FYNNEI. The CDR3 extends over 18 amino acids. The V gene lost 8 bases and the J gene lost 0 bases, with 22 bases spanning the gap. The CDR3 sequence is CASFTPGPAVSNTGELFF. CDR3 nucleotide sequence: TGTGCCAGCTTTACCCCGGGACCAGCAGTATCGAACACCGGGGAGCTGTTTTTT.

The V and J genes are TRBV6-1 and TRBJ1-2; tentative D call: TRBD1 (6 bases). Trimming removed 2 bases at V and 6 bases at J, with 13 bases between. In germline, CDR1 is MNHNS, CDR2 SASEGT. The CDR3 is made up of 14 amino acids. The chain's CDR3 is CASSERWQGNGYTF. The CDR3 region has the DNA TGTGCCAGCAGTGAAAGATGGCAGGGGAATGGCTACACCTTC.

This chain joins TRBV5-1 and TRBJ1-1; 7 bases align to TRBD1. This CDR3 region has 14 residues. The germline V gene encodes CDR1 SGHRS and CDR2 YFSETQ. The ends lost 7 bases at V and 5 bases at J; junction bases unmatched: 11. The DNA of the CDR3 is TGCGCCAGCGAACAGGGGCCCCCGAGGACTGAAGCTTTCTTT. Translating gives CASEQGPPRTEAFF.

The chain combines TRBV19 with TRBJ2-7; 8 bases line up with TRBD1. The CDR3 consists of 16 residues. Germline V gene sequence: CDR1 LNHDA, CDR2 SQIVND (reference sequence). V shed 0 bases, J shed 5 bases, and the junction held 9 bases outside the gene matches. The chain's CDR3 is CASSIDPSDRVNEQYF. The CDR3 DNA follows: TGTGCCAGTAGTATAGACCCCTCGGACAGGGTCAACGAGCAGTACTTC.

V usage is TRBV5-5 and J usage is TRBJ2-2; tentatively, D is TRBD1 (5 bases). From germline, CDR1 is SGHKS and CDR2 YYEKEE (reference sequence). The CDR3 has 16 residues. V was trimmed by 2 bases and J by 6 bases, leaving 17 bases between them. For the CDR3, the DNA is TGTGCCAGCAGCTTCTTTCCCAGGGAAGGCGCCGGGGAGCTGTTTTTT. This codes for CASSFFPREGAGELFF.

This clone appeared once. The chain recombines TRBV4-2 with TRBJ1-5, with 9 bases that match TRBD1. The CDR3 has 17 amino acids. The V and J ends lost 3 bases and 0 bases, in that order; junction bases with no gene match: 6. The germline gives CDR1 LGHNA, CDR2 YNFKEQ. The CDR3 nucleotides are TGTGCCAGCAGCCAGCCAGGGACAGGGTATAGCAATCAGCCCCAGCATTTT. This codes for CASSQPGTGYSNQPQHF.

V gene TRBV27 combines with J gene TRBJ2-5; TRBD1 aligns across 8 bases. The germline gives CDR1 MNHEY, CDR2 SMNVEV (reference sequence). V lost 6 bases to trimming and J lost 1 base; unmatched junction nucleotides: 10. This CDR3 contains 16 residues. The DNA of the CDR3 is TGTGCCAGCAGACCCAACACCAGGGGGCTCCAAGAGACCCAGTACTTC. Protein product: CASRPNTRGLQETQYF.

This chain uses TRBV11-2 with TRBJ1-3; unclear D gene. The CDR3 runs 15 residues. CDR1 is SGHAT and CDR2 is FQNNGV in the germline V gene. Trimming shortened V by 3 bases and J by 0 bases, and 9 bases separated the two germline ends. In DNA, the CDR3 is TGTGCCAGCAGCTTGGGTCAGGACTCTGGAAACACCATATATTTT. Its translation: CASSLGQDSGNTIYF.

The chain combines TRBV24-1 with TRBJ2-2; 7 nucleotides match TRBD2. The CDR3 consists of 16 residues. Germline loops: CDR1 KGHDR, CDR2 SFDVKD. J gave up 0 bases and V 2 bases, and 2 bases lay outside the gene matches. The CDR3 region is CATSDYGGANTGELFF. As DNA, the CDR3 is TGTGCCACCAGTGATTATGGGGGGGCGAACACCGGGGAGCTGTTTTTT.

V and J are TRBV30 and TRBJ1-2, with D possibly matching TRBD1 (6 bases). This CDR3 comprises 14 residues. Germline CDR1 GTSNPN, CDR2 SVGIG (reference sequence). Trimming left V 4 bases short and J 4 bases short, with 16 bases between. The CDR3 sequence: CAWTKEQGSYGYTF. For the CDR3, the DNA is TGTGCCTGGACAAAGGAACAGGGATCCTATGGCTACACCTTC.

CDR3 loop: CAWSVRRGEQANEKLFF. In DNA, the CDR3 is TGTGCCTGGAGTGTACGGAGGGGTGAGCAGGCTAATGAAAAACTGTTTTTT. V is TRBV30 and J is TRBJ1-4; TRBD1 is a possible D gene (5 bases). Per the germline V gene, CDR1 is GTSNPN and CDR2 is SVGIG (reference sequence). The CDR3 has 17 amino acids. Trimming left V 0 bases short and J 3 bases short, with 17 bases between.